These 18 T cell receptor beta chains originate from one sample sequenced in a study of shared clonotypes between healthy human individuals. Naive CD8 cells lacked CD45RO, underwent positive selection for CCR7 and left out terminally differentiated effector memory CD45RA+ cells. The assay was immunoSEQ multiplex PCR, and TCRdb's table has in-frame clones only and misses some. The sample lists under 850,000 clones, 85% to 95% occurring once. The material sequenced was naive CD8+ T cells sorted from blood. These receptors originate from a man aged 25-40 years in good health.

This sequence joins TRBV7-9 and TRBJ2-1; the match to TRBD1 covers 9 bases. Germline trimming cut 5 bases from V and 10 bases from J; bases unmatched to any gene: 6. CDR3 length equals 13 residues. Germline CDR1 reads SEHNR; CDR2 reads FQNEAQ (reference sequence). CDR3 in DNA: TGTGCCAGCAGCCCGACAGGGGGGGGCGAGCAGTTCTTC. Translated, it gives CASSPTGGGEQFF.

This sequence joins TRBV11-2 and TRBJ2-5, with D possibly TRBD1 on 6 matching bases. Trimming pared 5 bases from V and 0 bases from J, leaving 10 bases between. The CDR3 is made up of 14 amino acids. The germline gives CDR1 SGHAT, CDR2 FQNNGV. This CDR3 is CASSPGQYQETQYF. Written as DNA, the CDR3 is TGTGCCAGCAGCCCCGGACAGTACCAAGAGACCCAGTACTTC.

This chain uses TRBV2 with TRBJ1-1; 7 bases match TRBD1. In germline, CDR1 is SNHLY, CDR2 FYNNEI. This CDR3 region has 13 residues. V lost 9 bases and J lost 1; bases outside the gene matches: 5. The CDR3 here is CASSTGANTEAFF. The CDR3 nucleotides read TGTGCCAGTTCCACAGGGGCGAACACTGAAGCTTTCTTT. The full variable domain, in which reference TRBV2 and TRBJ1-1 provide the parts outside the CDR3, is EPEVTQTPSHQVTQMGQEVILRCVPISNHLYFYWYRQILGQKVEFLVSFYNNEISEKSEIFDDQFSVERPDGSNFTLKIRSTKLEDSAMYFCASSTGANTEAFFGQGTRLTVV.

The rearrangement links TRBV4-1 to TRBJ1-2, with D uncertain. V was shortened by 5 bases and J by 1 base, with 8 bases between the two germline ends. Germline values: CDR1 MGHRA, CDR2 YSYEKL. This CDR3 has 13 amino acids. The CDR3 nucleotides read TGCGCCAGCAGCAGTAGTATTAACTATGGCTACACCTTC. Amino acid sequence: CASSSSINYGYTF.

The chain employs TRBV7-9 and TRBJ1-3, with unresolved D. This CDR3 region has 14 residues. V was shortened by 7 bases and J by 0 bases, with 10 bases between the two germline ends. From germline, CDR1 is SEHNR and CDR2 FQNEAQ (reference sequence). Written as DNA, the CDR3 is TGTGCCAGCACGCCGGGGAGCTCTGGAAACACCATATATTTT. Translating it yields CASTPGSSGNTIYF.

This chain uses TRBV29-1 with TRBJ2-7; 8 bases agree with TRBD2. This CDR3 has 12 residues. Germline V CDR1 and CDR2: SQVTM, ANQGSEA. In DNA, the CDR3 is TGCAGTGGTGAGAGCGGGAGCGGCGAGCAGTACTTC. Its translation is CSGESGSGEQYF.

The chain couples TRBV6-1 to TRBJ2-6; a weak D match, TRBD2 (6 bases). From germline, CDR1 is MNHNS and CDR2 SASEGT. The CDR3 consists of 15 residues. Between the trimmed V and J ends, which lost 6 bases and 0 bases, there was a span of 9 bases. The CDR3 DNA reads TGTGCCAGCAGAGGGGAGGTCTCTGGGGCCAACGTCCTGACTTTC. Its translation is CASRGEVSGANVLTF.

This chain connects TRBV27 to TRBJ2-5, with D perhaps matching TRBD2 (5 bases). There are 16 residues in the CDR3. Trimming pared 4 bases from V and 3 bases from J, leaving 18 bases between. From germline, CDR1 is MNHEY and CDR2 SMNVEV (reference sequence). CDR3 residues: CASSSHRAEVKETQYF. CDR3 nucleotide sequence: TGTGCCAGCAGTTCCCACCGGGCGGAGGTAAAAGAGACCCAGTACTTC.

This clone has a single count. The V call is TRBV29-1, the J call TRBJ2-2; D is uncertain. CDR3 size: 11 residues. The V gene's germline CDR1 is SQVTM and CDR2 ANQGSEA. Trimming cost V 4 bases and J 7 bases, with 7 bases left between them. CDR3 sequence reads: CSVGGDGELFF. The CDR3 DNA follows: TGCAGCGTTGGTGGGGACGGGGAGCTGTTTTTT.

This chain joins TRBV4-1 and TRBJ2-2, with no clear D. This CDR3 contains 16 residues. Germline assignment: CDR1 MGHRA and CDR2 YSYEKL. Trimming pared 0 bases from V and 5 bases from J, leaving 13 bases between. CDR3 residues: CASSQEEVRNTGELFF. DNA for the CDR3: TGCGCCAGCAGCCAAGAAGAGGTCAGGAATACCGGGGAGCTGTTTTTT.

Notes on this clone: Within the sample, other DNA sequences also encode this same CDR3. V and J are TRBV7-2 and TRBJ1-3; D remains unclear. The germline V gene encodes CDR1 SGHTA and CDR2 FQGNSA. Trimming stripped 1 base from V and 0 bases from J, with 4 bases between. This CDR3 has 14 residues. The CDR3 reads CASSLGTSGNTIYF. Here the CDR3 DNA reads TGTGCCAGCAGCTTAGGGACCTCTGGAAACACCATATATTTT. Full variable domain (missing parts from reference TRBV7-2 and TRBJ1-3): GAGVSQSPSNKVTEKGKDVELRCDPISGHTALYWYRQSLGQGLEFLIYFQGNSAPDKSGLPSDRFSAERTGGSVSTLTIQRTQQEDSAVYLCASSLGTSGNTIYFGEGSWLTVV.

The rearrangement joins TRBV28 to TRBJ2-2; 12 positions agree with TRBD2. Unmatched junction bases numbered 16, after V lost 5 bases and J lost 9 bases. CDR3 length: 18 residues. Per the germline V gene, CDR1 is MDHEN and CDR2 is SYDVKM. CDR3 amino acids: CASSLTSGTSGLGRELFF. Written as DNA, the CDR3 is TGTGCCAGCAGTCTCACTTCCGGGACTAGCGGGTTGGGCCGGGAGCTGTTTTTT.

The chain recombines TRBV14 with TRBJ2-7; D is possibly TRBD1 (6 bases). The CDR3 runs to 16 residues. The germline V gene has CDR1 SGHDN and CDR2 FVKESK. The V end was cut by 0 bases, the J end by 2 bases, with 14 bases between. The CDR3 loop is CASSQEKQGKTYEQYF. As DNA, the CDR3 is TGTGCCAGCAGCCAAGAGAAGCAGGGGAAGACCTACGAGCAGTACTTC.

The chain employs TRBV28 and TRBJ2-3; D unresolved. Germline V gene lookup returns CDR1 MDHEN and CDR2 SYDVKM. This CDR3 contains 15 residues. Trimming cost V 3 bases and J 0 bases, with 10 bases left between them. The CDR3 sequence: CASSFLDLSTDTQYF. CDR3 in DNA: TGTGCCAGCAGTTTTCTAGACCTTAGCACAGATACGCAGTATTTT.

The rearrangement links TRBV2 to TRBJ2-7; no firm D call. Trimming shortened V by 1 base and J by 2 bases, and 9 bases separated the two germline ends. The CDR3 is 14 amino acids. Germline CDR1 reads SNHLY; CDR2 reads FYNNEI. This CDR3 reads CASSEGLTPYEQYF. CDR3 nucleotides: TGTGCCAGCAGTGAAGGCCTCACCCCCTACGAGCAGTACTTC.

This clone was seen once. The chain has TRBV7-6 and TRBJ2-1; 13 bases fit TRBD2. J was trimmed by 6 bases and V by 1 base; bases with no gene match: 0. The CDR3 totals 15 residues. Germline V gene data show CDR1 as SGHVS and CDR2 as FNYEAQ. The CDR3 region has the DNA TGTGCCAGCAGCTTAGGGACTAGCGGGGGCAATGAGCAGTTCTTC. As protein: CASSLGTSGGNEQFF.

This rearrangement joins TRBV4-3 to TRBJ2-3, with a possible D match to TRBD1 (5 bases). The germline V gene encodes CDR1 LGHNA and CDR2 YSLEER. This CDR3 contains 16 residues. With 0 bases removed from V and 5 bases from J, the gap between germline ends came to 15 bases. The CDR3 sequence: CASSQDERQGIDTQYF. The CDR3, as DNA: TGCGCCAGCAGCCAAGATGAGAGGCAGGGAATAGATACGCAGTATTTT.

As DNA, the CDR3 is TGTGCCAGCAGTTTAGGGACGGCGAGGACTGAAGCTTTCTTT. Residues: CASSLGTARTEAFF. V is TRBV27 and J is TRBJ1-1, with a possible D match to TRBD1 (5 bases). The CDR3 has 14 residues. Trimming removed 2 bases from V and 5 bases from J, with 12 bases in between. Germline lookup yields CDR1 MNHEY and CDR2 SMNVEV (reference sequence).